What follows describes a single T cell receptor beta chain. This record belongs to a study of blood T cell repertoires in COVID-19. As for the study in general: The United States, Italy and Spain supplied acute and convalescent COVID-19 samples. T cells, B-cell-depleted T cells, or PBMCs provided the cDNA or gDNA that served as material.

In the original analysis: Amplification of reference gene primers provided the estimated nucleated cell counts. Clones were read by immunoSEQ multiplex PCR, and TCRdb kept only the in-frame ones, dropping some. That table gives V, J and clone size, and the DNA gave D and trimming. The sample lists 140,000 or so clones, 80% to 85% occurring once. Germline V gene data show CDR1 as MNHEY and CDR2 as SVGAGI. The CDR3 consists of 13 residues. V lost 6 bases to trimming and J lost 2 bases, with 11 bases between them. The chain links TRBV6-5 to TRBJ2-7, with a tentative D call TRBD1 (6 bases). The TCR comes from a human donor in a cohort sampled during active COVID-19. The material sequenced was peripheral blood. The CDR3 region has the DNA TGTGCCAGCAGCCGACAGGCCGCCTACGAGCAGTACTTC. Translating it yields CASSRQAAYEQYF.